This note documents a single T cell receptor (beta chain) sequence. The target antigen is unknown. Time point of the sample: after neoadjuvant nivolumab, at surgical resection. From germline, CDR1 is MNHNS and CDR2 SASEGT. With 4 bases clipped from V and 1 base from J, the junction kept 4 bases outside the gene matches. The CDR3 has 15 amino acids. The data were produced by immunoSEQ multiplex PCR, yet TCRdb's version contains in-frame clones alone and is incomplete. The table lists 6,000 to 9,000 clones, over 50% of them singletons. The entry originates in a study of neoadjuvant anti-PD-1 for oral cavity cancer. Regarding the study as a whole: Only three patients per response group were TCR-analyzed; validation needed.

Sequencing used PBMCs, obtained after nivolumab (anti-PD-1) treatment. The sequence was obtained from a person between 40 and 85 years old with oral cavity squamous cell carcinoma. This chain joins TRBV6-1 and TRBJ1-1; 9 nucleotides align to TRBD1. CDR3 region: CASSAQGAKNTEAFF. The CDR3 DNA sequence: TGTGCCAGCAGTGCACAGGGGGCCAAGAACACTGAAGCTTTCTTT.